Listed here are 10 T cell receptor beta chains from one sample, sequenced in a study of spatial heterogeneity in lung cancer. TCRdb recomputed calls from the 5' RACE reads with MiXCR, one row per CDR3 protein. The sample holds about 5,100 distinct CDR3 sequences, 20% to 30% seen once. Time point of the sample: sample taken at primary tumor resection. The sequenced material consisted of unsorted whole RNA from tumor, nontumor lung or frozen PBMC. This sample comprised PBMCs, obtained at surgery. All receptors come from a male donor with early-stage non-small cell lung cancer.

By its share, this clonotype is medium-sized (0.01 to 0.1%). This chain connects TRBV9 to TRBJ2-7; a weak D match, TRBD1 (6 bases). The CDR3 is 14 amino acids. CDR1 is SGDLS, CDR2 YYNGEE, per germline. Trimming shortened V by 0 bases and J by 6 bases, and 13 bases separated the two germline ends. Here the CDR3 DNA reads TGTGCCAGCAGCGTAGGACAGGTTAATCGCGAGCAGTACTTC. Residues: CASSVGQVNREQYF.

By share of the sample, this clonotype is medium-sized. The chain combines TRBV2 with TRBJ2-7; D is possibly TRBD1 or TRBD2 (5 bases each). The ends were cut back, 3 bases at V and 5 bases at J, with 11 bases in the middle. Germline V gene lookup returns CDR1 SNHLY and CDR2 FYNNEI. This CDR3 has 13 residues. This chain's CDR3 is CASSEGDGNEQYF. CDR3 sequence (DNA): TGTGCCAGCAGTGAGGGGGACGGAAACGAGCAGTACTTC.

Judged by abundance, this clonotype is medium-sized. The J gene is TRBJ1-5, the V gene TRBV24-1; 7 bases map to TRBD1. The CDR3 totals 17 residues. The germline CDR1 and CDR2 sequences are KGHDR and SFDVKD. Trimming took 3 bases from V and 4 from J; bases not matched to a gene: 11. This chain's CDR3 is CATSDNIPGQRNQPQHF. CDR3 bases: TGTGCCACCAGTGATAATATTCCGGGACAGCGGAATCAGCCCCAGCATTTT.

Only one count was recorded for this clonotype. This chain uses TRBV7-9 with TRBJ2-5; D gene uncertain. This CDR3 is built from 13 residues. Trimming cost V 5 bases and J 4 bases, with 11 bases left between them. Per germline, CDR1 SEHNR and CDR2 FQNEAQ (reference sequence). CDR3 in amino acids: CASSATTVETQYF. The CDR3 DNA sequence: TGTGCCAGCAGCGCGACGACGGTAGAGACCCAGTACTTC. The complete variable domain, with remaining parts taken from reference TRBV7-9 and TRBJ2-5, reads DTGVSQNPRHKITKRGQNVTFRCDPISEHNRLYWYRQTLGQGPEFLTYFQNEAQLEKSRLLSDRFSAERPKGSFSTLEIQRTEQGDSAMYLCASSATTVETQYFGPGTRLLVL.

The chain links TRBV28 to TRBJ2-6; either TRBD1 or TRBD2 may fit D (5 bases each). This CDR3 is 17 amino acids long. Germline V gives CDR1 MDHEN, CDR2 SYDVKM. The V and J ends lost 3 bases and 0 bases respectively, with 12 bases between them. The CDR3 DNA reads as TGTGCCAGCAGTTTTCCGGGACCGCTCTCTGGGGCCAACGTCCTGACTTTC. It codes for CASSFPGPLSGANVLTF.

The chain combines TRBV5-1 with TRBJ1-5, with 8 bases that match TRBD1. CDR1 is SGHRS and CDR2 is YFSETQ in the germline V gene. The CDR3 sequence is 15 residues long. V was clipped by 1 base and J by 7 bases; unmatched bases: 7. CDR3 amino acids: CASSLLPGGGQPQHF. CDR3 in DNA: TGCGCCAGCAGCTTGCTTCCAGGGGGCGGACAGCCCCAGCATTTT.

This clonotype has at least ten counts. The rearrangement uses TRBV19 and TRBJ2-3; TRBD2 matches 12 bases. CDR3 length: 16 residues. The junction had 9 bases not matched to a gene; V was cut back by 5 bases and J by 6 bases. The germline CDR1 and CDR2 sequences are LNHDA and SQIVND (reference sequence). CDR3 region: CASSLILAGGADTQYF. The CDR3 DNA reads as TGTGCCAGTAGTTTGATACTAGCGGGGGGCGCGGATACGCAGTATTTT.

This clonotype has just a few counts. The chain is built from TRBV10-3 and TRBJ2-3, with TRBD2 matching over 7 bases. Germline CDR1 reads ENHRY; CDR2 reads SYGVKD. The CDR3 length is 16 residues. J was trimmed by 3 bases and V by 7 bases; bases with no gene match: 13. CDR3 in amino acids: CAITLSSGGGTDTQYF. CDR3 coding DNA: TGTGCCATCACCCTCTCTAGTGGGGGGGGGACAGATACGCAGTATTTT.

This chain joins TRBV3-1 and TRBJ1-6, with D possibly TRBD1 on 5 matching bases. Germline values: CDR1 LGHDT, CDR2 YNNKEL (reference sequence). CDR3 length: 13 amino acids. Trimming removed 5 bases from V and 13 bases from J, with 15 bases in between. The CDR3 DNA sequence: TGTGCCAGCAGCTCCGGGACGGGGTTGCCCCTCCACTTT. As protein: CASSSGTGLPLHF.

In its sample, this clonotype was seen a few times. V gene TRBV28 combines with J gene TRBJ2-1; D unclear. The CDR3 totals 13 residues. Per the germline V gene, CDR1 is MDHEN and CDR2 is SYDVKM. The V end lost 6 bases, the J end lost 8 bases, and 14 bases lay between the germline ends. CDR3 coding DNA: TGTGCCAGCAGCCTCGGACCCCTGGATGAGCAGTTCTTC. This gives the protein CASSLGPLDEQFF.